The rows below give T cell receptor beta chains drawn from one sample of a study of T cells in Graves' hyperthyroidism and ophthalmopathy. TCRdb redid the calling of the multiplex PCR reads with MiXCR, one entry per CDR3 protein. The sample gives hundreds of thousands of distinct CDR3 sequences, about 14% of which show up once; about an eighth is in the top ten. The sequencing sample was made of blood. Source of these receptors: a woman in her fifties or sixties with Graves' ophthalmopathy. Both conserved end residues are part of each CDR3. Each record gives: V gene, J gene, CDR3 protein.

v_call: TRBV5-5
j_call: TRBJ1-5
cdr3_aa: CASSGTGFNQPQHF

v_call: TRBV20-1
j_call: TRBJ2-2
cdr3_aa: CSARGRANTGELFF

v_call: TRBV6-2/TRBV6-3
j_call: TRBJ2-5
cdr3_aa: CASSYGLAGEAGETQYF

v_call: TRBV10-3
j_call: TRBJ1-3
cdr3_aa: CAIREQGAGGNTIYF

v_call: TRBV5-1
j_call: TRBJ2-3
cdr3_aa: CASSFGPGTQDTQYF

v_call: TRBV30
j_call: TRBJ1-1
cdr3_aa: CAWSVATSTEAFF

v_call: TRBV27
j_call: TRBJ2-7
cdr3_aa: CASNAGLAPSYEQYF

v_call: TRBV28
j_call: TRBJ2-7
cdr3_aa: CASSSRGRPTYEQYF

v_call: TRBV27
j_call: TRBJ1-6
cdr3_aa: CASSGAGYSLTALHF

v_call: TRBV7-7
j_call: TRBJ2-5
cdr3_aa: CASSLTPLAGSQETQYF

v_call: TRBV7-9
j_call: TRBJ2-5
cdr3_aa: CASRFGTGGMKTQYF

v_call: TRBV28
j_call: TRBJ2-6
cdr3_aa: CASSFAAAFSGANVLTF

v_call: TRBV11-2
j_call: TRBJ2-3
cdr3_aa: CASSLVASFPDTQYF

v_call: TRBV7-2
j_call: TRBJ1-1
cdr3_aa: CASSGRTGGTEAFF

v_call: TRBV14
j_call: TRBJ2-1
cdr3_aa: CASSDNREALQFF

v_call: TRBV7-3
j_call: TRBJ2-7
cdr3_aa: CASSLTASGNEQYF

v_call: TRBV18
j_call: TRBJ1-4
cdr3_aa: CASSPGGQGREKLFF

v_call: TRBV18
j_call: TRBJ1-1
cdr3_aa: CASSLSGGLGTEAFF

v_call: TRBV20-1
j_call: TRBJ2-5
cdr3_aa: CSARAPPPGEQETQYF

v_call: TRBV5-1
j_call: TRBJ2-2
cdr3_aa: CASSLESALGELFF

v_call: TRBV6-1
j_call: TRBJ2-1
cdr3_aa: CASSDRGLMSSYNEQFF

v_call: TRBV14
j_call: TRBJ2-3
cdr3_aa: CASSPSWDRGSTDTQYF

v_call: TRBV18
j_call: TRBJ2-7
cdr3_aa: CASSPTSFPLNYEQYF

v_call: TRBV7-8
j_call: TRBJ2-1
cdr3_aa: CASSLAGLAGGPGNEQFF

v_call: TRBV30
j_call: TRBJ2-1
cdr3_aa: CAWSSSGKVGNEQFF

v_call: TRBV7-2
j_call: TRBJ2-7
cdr3_aa: CASSFLGTSYEQYF

v_call: TRBV6-2/TRBV6-3
j_call: TRBJ2-7
cdr3_aa: CASSGTGRPYEQYF

v_call: TRBV6-1
j_call: TRBJ1-2
cdr3_aa: CASKQGTAAGYGYTF

v_call: TRBV30
j_call: TRBJ1-6
cdr3_aa: CAWSVLQGGSPLHF

v_call: TRBV6-2/TRBV6-3
j_call: TRBJ2-7
cdr3_aa: CASKHGTSGSGEQYF

v_call: TRBV4-3
j_call: TRBJ2-1
cdr3_aa: CASSQAPTNEQFF

v_call: TRBV29-1
j_call: TRBJ1-5
cdr3_aa: CSVGDRNQPQHF

v_call: TRBV9
j_call: TRBJ2-5
cdr3_aa: CASSVDPGRGETQYF

v_call: TRBV28
j_call: TRBJ2-7
cdr3_aa: CASSLSNAPHYEQYF

v_call: TRBV6-1
j_call: TRBJ1-1
cdr3_aa: CASSEAGRGLEAFF

v_call: TRBV15
j_call: TRBJ1-1
cdr3_aa: CATSRDGVGFLEAFF

v_call: TRBV7-2
j_call: TRBJ2-3
cdr3_aa: CASSLVALSTDTQYF

v_call: TRBV19
j_call: TRBJ2-1
cdr3_aa: CASSMFYRPARNEQFF

v_call: TRBV6-6
j_call: TRBJ1-4
cdr3_aa: CASSYRSTNEKLFF

v_call: TRBV24-1
j_call: TRBJ2-7
cdr3_aa: CATSAVAGSVYEQYF

v_call: TRBV7-8
j_call: TRBJ2-7
cdr3_aa: CASSLASGDPYEQYF

v_call: TRBV5-1
j_call: TRBJ2-4
cdr3_aa: CASSQGDRVENIQYF

v_call: TRBV29-1
j_call: TRBJ2-1
cdr3_aa: CSVEGVGEQFF

v_call: TRBV5-6
j_call: TRBJ1-5
cdr3_aa: CASSTSRTGALQPQHF

v_call: TRBV6-1
j_call: TRBJ1-4
cdr3_aa: CASILGTAYEKLFF

v_call: TRBV20-1
j_call: TRBJ2-5
cdr3_aa: CSARVGREETQYF

v_call: TRBV19
j_call: TRBJ2-5
cdr3_aa: CANSSETGYFETQYF

v_call: TRBV20-1
j_call: TRBJ2-3
cdr3_aa: CSASRLGLAGGTDTQYF

v_call: TRBV9
j_call: TRBJ2-3
cdr3_aa: CASSKRGTVLLAGGPLQNTDTQYF

v_call: TRBV3-1
j_call: TRBJ2-1
cdr3_aa: CASSQGRAGNEQFF

v_call: TRBV7-3
j_call: TRBJ2-3
cdr3_aa: CASRYSSGSADTQYF

v_call: TRBV4-2
j_call: TRBJ2-6
cdr3_aa: CASSQEGESSGANVLTF

v_call: TRBV3-1
j_call: TRBJ2-5
cdr3_aa: CASSTRNQGETQYF